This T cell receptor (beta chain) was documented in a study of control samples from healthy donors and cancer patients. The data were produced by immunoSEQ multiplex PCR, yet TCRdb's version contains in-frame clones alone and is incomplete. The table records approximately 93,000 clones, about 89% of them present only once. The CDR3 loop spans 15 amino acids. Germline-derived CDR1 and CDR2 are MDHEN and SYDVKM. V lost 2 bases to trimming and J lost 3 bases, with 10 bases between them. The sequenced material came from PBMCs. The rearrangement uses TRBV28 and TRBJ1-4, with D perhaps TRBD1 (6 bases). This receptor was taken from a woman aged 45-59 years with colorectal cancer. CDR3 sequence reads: CASSLTGASNEKLFF. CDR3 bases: TGTGCCAGCAGTTTAACGGGGGCGTCTAATGAAAAACTGTTTTTT.